Listed below are T cell receptor beta chains from one sample, sequenced in a study of PD-L1 blockade in urothelial cancer. The method was immunoSEQ multiplex PCR; TCRdb's version includes in-frame clones alone and lacks a portion of them. The repertoire has about 88,000 clones, more than 85% of them found once; the top ten carry approximately 9%. Sequencing was performed on PBMCs, taken around atezolizumab (anti-PD-L1) treatment. Source of these receptors: a man between 60 and 75 years old with urothelial cancer. The CDR3 runs from the conserved cysteine through the conserved F or W. A D gene is named only where the DNA matches it firmly. The size of a clone is reported for some rows only, either as once, few or many, or as a class for expanded clones.

v_gene: TRBV30; j_gene: TRBJ1-2; d_gene: TRBD1; abundance: .; CDR3aa: CAWSLTGTAYGYTF; CDR3nt: TGTGCCTGGAGTTTAACCGGGACAGCCTATGGCTACACCTTC
v_gene: TRBV4-2; j_gene: TRBJ2-5; d_gene: .; abundance: .; CDR3aa: CASSQSAGAGETQYF; CDR3nt: TGTGCCAGCAGCCAGTCGGCGGGGGCAGGGGAGACCCAGTACTTC
v_gene: TRBV9; j_gene: TRBJ2-2; d_gene: TRBD2; abundance: .; CDR3aa: CASSPLAGGNTGELFF; CDR3nt: TGTGCCAGCAGCCCCCTGGCGGGAGGGAACACCGGGGAGCTGTTTTTT
v_gene: TRBV5-4; j_gene: TRBJ2-7; d_gene: TRBD1; abundance: .; CDR3aa: CARPGQDYEQYF; CDR3nt: TGTGCCAGACCGGGACAGGACTACGAGCAGTACTTC
v_gene: TRBV4-1; j_gene: TRBJ1-5; d_gene: .; abundance: once; CDR3aa: CASSQDLSGFSNQPQHF; CDR3nt: TGCGCCAGCAGCCAAGATCTTTCCGGGTTTAGCAATCAGCCCCAGCATTTT
v_gene: TRBV21-1; j_gene: TRBJ1-5; d_gene: .; abundance: .; CDR3aa: CASIKGVGQPLIQPQHF; CDR3nt: TGTGCCAGCATTAAAGGTGTAGGACAGCCCCTTATCCAGCCCCAGCATTTT
v_gene: TRBV19; j_gene: TRBJ2-7; d_gene: TRBD1; abundance: .; CDR3aa: CASSIGGTGSYEQYF; CDR3nt: TGTGCCAGTAGTATAGGCGGGACAGGTTCCTACGAGCAGTACTTC
v_gene: TRBV14; j_gene: TRBJ2-3; d_gene: .; abundance: .; CDR3aa: CASSRALSTDTQYF; CDR3nt: TGTGCCAGCAGCCGGGCTCTCTCGACAGATACGCAGTATTTT
v_gene: TRBV19; j_gene: TRBJ2-7; d_gene: TRBD2; abundance: .; CDR3aa: CASSIVSAGGGEQYF; CDR3nt: TGTGCCAGTAGTATAGTTTCAGCGGGAGGTGGCGAGCAGTACTTC
v_gene: TRBV7-2; j_gene: TRBJ2-1; d_gene: .; abundance: once; CDR3aa: CASTLRRSSYNEQFF; CDR3nt: TGTGCCAGCACCCTGAGGCGGAGCTCCTACAATGAGCAGTTCTTC
v_gene: TRBV6-1; j_gene: TRBJ1-3; d_gene: .; abundance: .; CDR3aa: CASSETVPSGNTIYF; CDR3nt: TGTGCCAGCAGTGAAACGGTGCCCTCTGGAAACACCATATATTTT
v_gene: TRBV6-1; j_gene: TRBJ1-5; d_gene: TRBD1; abundance: .; CDR3aa: CASSGTGGNSNQPQHF; CDR3nt: TGTGCCAGCAGTGGAACAGGGGGGAATAGCAATCAGCCCCAGCATTTT
v_gene: TRBV4-2; j_gene: TRBJ1-5; d_gene: TRBD1; abundance: .; CDR3aa: CASSSAGGDNQPQHF; CDR3nt: TGTGCCAGCAGCTCGGCAGGGGGCGACAATCAGCCCCAGCATTTT
v_gene: TRBV5-1; j_gene: TRBJ2-3; d_gene: TRBD1; abundance: .; CDR3aa: CASSLRGSGQVTTDTQYF; CDR3nt: TGCGCCAGCAGCTTGAGAGGATCGGGACAGGTGACCACAGATACGCAGTATTTT
v_gene: TRBV19; j_gene: TRBJ1-1; d_gene: TRBD1; abundance: .; CDR3aa: CASTWDRTTEAFF; CDR3nt: TGTGCCAGTACCTGGGACAGAACCACTGAAGCTTTCTTT
v_gene: TRBV7-2; j_gene: TRBJ2-7; d_gene: TRBD2; abundance: .; CDR3aa: CASSLIPGGGISSYEQYF; CDR3nt: TGTGCCAGCAGCTTAATCCCGGGGGGAGGGATTAGCTCCTACGAGCAGTACTTC
v_gene: TRBV7-3; j_gene: TRBJ2-5; d_gene: TRBD2; abundance: .; CDR3aa: CASSPRGGETQYF; CDR3nt: TGTGCCAGCAGTCCCCGGGGGGGAGAGACCCAGTACTTC
v_gene: TRBV4-3; j_gene: TRBJ1-2; d_gene: .; abundance: .; CDR3aa: CASSPALREPNYGYTF; CDR3nt: TGCGCCAGCAGCCCAGCTTTGCGGGAACCAAACTATGGCTACACCTTC
v_gene: TRBV10-3; j_gene: TRBJ1-2; d_gene: TRBD1; abundance: .; CDR3aa: CAIRSGTGGYGYTF; CDR3nt: TGTGCCATCAGGTCCGGGACAGGGGGCTATGGCTACACCTTC
v_gene: TRBV4-2; j_gene: TRBJ2-5; d_gene: .; abundance: .; CDR3aa: CASAKSRLPQETQYF; CDR3nt: TGTGCCAGCGCAAAGTCTAGGCTACCACAAGAGACCCAGTACTTC
v_gene: TRBV27; j_gene: TRBJ2-3; d_gene: .; abundance: once; CDR3aa: CASSLTGVATDTQYF; CDR3nt: TGTGCCAGCAGTTTGACGGGAGTGGCCACAGATACGCAGTATTTT
v_gene: TRBV7-2; j_gene: TRBJ1-6; d_gene: .; abundance: .; CDR3aa: CASSQRAWGVNSPLHF; CDR3nt: TGTGCCAGCAGCCAAAGGGCGTGGGGCGTAAATTCACCCCTCCACTTT
v_gene: TRBV11-2; j_gene: TRBJ2-1; d_gene: .; abundance: .; CDR3aa: CASSLAGNEQFF; CDR3nt: TGTGCCAGCAGCTTAGCAGGCAATGAGCAGTTCTTC
v_gene: TRBV7-9; j_gene: TRBJ1-6; d_gene: TRBD1; abundance: .; CDR3aa: CASLRGQESYNSPLHF; CDR3nt: TGTGCCAGCTTACGGGGACAGGAGTCTTATAATTCACCCCTCCACTTT
v_gene: TRBV7-2; j_gene: TRBJ2-7; d_gene: TRBD1; abundance: .; CDR3aa: CASSLNRGNEQYF; CDR3nt: TGTGCCAGCAGCTTAAACAGGGGCAACGAGCAGTACTTC
v_gene: TRBV28; j_gene: TRBJ2-4; d_gene: TRBD1; abundance: .; CDR3aa: CASSTVSGTASIQYF; CDR3nt: TGTGCCAGCAGTACCGTCTCAGGGACAGCTTCCATTCAGTACTTC
v_gene: TRBV4-2; j_gene: TRBJ1-2; d_gene: .; abundance: .; CDR3aa: CASSQDLSGLGNYGYTF; CDR3nt: TGTGCCAGCAGCCAAGATCTGTCGGGGTTGGGAAACTATGGCTACACCTTC
v_gene: TRBV5-4; j_gene: TRBJ2-7; d_gene: TRBD1; abundance: once; CDR3aa: CASSSTGTGVHEQYF; CDR3nt: TGTGCCAGCAGCAGCACCGGGACAGGGGTCCACGAGCAGTACTTC
v_gene: TRBV6-1; j_gene: TRBJ1-1; d_gene: .; abundance: .; CDR3aa: CASSLGTFNTEAFF; CDR3nt: TGTGCCAGCAGCCTCGGGACATTTAACACTGAAGCTTTCTTT
v_gene: TRBV9; j_gene: TRBJ2-5; d_gene: TRBD2; abundance: .; CDR3aa: CASSVGTSGYQETQYF; CDR3nt: TGTGCCAGCAGCGTCGGGACTAGCGGGTACCAAGAGACCCAGTACTTC
v_gene: TRBV4-1; j_gene: TRBJ2-1; d_gene: TRBD2; abundance: .; CDR3aa: CASSQEGLAGDNEQFF; CDR3nt: TGCGCCAGCAGCCAGGAGGGACTAGCGGGAGACAATGAGCAGTTCTTC
v_gene: TRBV11-2; j_gene: TRBJ2-7; d_gene: TRBD2; abundance: .; CDR3aa: CASSLSSRGRAGEQYF; CDR3nt: TGTGCCAGCAGCTTAAGTTCTCGCGGGAGGGCTGGCGAGCAGTACTTC
v_gene: TRBV5-4; j_gene: TRBJ2-7; d_gene: TRBD1; abundance: .; CDR3aa: CASSANRGRNEQYF; CDR3nt: TGTGCCAGCAGCGCCAACAGGGGGCGCAACGAGCAGTACTTC
v_gene: TRBV27; j_gene: TRBJ2-2; d_gene: TRBD2; abundance: .; CDR3aa: CAIEAGGPQVFPTGELFF; CDR3nt: TGTGCCATCGAAGCGGGGGGGCCCCAGGTATTCCCCACCGGGGAGCTGTTTTTT
v_gene: TRBV28; j_gene: TRBJ2-1; d_gene: .; abundance: .; CDR3aa: CASSPPSVLGSYNEQFF; CDR3nt: TGTGCCAGCAGTCCACCTAGCGTTCTAGGATCCTACAATGAGCAGTTCTTC
v_gene: TRBV28; j_gene: TRBJ1-1; d_gene: .; abundance: few; CDR3aa: CASSLMGIGAGAFF; CDR3nt: TGTGCCAGCAGTTTAATGGGGATAGGGGCAGGAGCTTTCTTT
v_gene: TRBV6-5; j_gene: TRBJ2-5; d_gene: .; abundance: .; CDR3aa: CASSYSSGVTQETQYF; CDR3nt: TGTGCCAGCAGTTACTCGTCAGGGGTGACACAAGAGACCCAGTACTTC
v_gene: TRBV6-1; j_gene: TRBJ1-5; d_gene: .; abundance: .; CDR3aa: CASSERGNQPQHF; CDR3nt: TGTGCCAGCAGTGAGCGGGGGAATCAGCCCCAGCATTTT
v_gene: TRBV30; j_gene: TRBJ2-2; d_gene: .; abundance: .; CDR3aa: CAWSIGAENTGELFF; CDR3nt: TGTGCCTGGAGTATAGGGGCCGAGAACACCGGGGAGCTGTTTTTT
v_gene: TRBV6-1; j_gene: TRBJ2-3; d_gene: .; abundance: .; CDR3aa: CASSEGGLTDTQYF; CDR3nt: TGTGCCAGCAGTGAAGGCGGTCTCACAGATACGCAGTATTTT
v_gene: TRBV11-2; j_gene: TRBJ1-2; d_gene: .; abundance: .; CDR3aa: CASSLDGWYGYTF; CDR3nt: TGTGCCAGCAGCTTAGACGGTTGGTATGGCTACACCTTC
v_gene: TRBV6-6; j_gene: TRBJ1-1; d_gene: TRBD1; abundance: .; CDR3aa: CASSSAGGTNTEAFF; CDR3nt: TGTGCCAGCAGTTCGGCAGGGGGGACGAACACTGAAGCTTTCTTT
v_gene: TRBV7-2; j_gene: TRBJ2-7; d_gene: .; abundance: .; CDR3aa: CASSLGVRDPYEQYF; CDR3nt: TGTGCCAGCAGCTTAGGCGTCAGGGATCCCTACGAGCAGTACTTC
v_gene: TRBV28; j_gene: TRBJ2-4; d_gene: .; abundance: .; CDR3aa: CASQGKGLAKNIQYF; CDR3nt: TGTGCCAGCCAGGGAAAAGGGTTAGCCAAAAACATTCAGTACTTC
v_gene: TRBV5-1; j_gene: TRBJ2-7; d_gene: .; abundance: .; CDR3aa: CASSLAGSEQYF; CDR3nt: TGCGCCAGCAGCTTGGCGGGATCCGAGCAGTACTTC
v_gene: TRBV2; j_gene: TRBJ2-7; d_gene: TRBD2; abundance: .; CDR3aa: CASGLADAYEQYF; CDR3nt: TGTGCCAGCGGGCTAGCGGATGCCTACGAGCAGTACTTC
v_gene: TRBV5-1; j_gene: TRBJ2-7; d_gene: TRBD1; abundance: once; CDR3aa: CASSLQGERYEQYF; CDR3nt: TGCGCCAGCAGCTTACAGGGGGAGCGGTACGAGCAGTACTTC
v_gene: TRBV6-1; j_gene: TRBJ1-1; d_gene: .; abundance: .; CDR3aa: CASSEALPGTEAFF; CDR3nt: TGTGCCAGCAGTGAAGCGCTTCCGGGGACTGAAGCTTTCTTT
v_gene: TRBV5-1; j_gene: TRBJ1-3; d_gene: TRBD1; abundance: .; CDR3aa: CASRPGQGPGNTIYF; CDR3nt: TGCGCCAGCAGGCCCGGACAGGGCCCGGGAAACACCATATATTTT
v_gene: TRBV5-1; j_gene: TRBJ2-2; d_gene: .; abundance: .; CDR3aa: CASMGGPGEAGELFF; CDR3nt: TGCGCCAGCATGGGGGGGCCAGGGGAAGCCGGGGAGCTGTTTTTT
v_gene: TRBV6-5; j_gene: TRBJ2-2; d_gene: .; abundance: .; CDR3aa: CASSYSRGSGELFF; CDR3nt: TGTGCCAGCAGTTACTCGCGAGGGTCCGGGGAGCTGTTTTTT
v_gene: TRBV13; j_gene: TRBJ2-7; d_gene: TRBD2; abundance: .; CDR3aa: CASSLERDSSSYEQYF; CDR3nt: TGTGCCAGCAGCTTAGAGCGGGACTCGAGCTCCTACGAGCAGTACTTC
v_gene: TRBV30; j_gene: TRBJ1-3; d_gene: .; abundance: once; CDR3aa: CAWSGQDGNTIYF; CDR3nt: TGTGCCTGGAGTGGGCAAGATGGAAACACCATATATTTT
v_gene: TRBV10-2; j_gene: TRBJ2-1; d_gene: .; abundance: .; CDR3aa: CASSESGGLEQFF; CDR3nt: TGCGCCAGCAGTGAGTCGGGGGGGCTCGAGCAGTTCTTC
v_gene: TRBV30; j_gene: TRBJ1-1; d_gene: .; abundance: .; CDR3aa: CADASTGLAAEAEAFF; CDR3nt: TGTGCGGACGCTTCCACAGGCTTAGCGGCAGAGGCTGAAGCTTTCTTT
v_gene: TRBV13; j_gene: TRBJ1-2; d_gene: TRBD1; abundance: .; CDR3aa: CASSLGSGGYGYTF; CDR3nt: TGTGCCAGCAGCTTAGGTTCAGGGGGCTATGGCTACACCTTC
v_gene: TRBV5-6; j_gene: TRBJ2-5; d_gene: .; abundance: .; CDR3aa: CASSWAGEETQYF; CDR3nt: TGTGCCAGCAGCTGGGCAGGGGAAGAGACCCAGTACTTC
v_gene: TRBV4-3; j_gene: TRBJ2-3; d_gene: .; abundance: .; CDR3aa: CASSQQTRGAGTDTQYF; CDR3nt: TGCGCCAGCAGCCAGCAGACACGGGGGGCCGGCACAGATACGCAGTATTTT
v_gene: TRBV4-3; j_gene: TRBJ1-6; d_gene: .; abundance: .; CDR3aa: CASSQEGVDSPLHF; CDR3nt: TGCGCCAGCAGCCAAGAGGGAGTGGATTCACCCCTCCACTTT